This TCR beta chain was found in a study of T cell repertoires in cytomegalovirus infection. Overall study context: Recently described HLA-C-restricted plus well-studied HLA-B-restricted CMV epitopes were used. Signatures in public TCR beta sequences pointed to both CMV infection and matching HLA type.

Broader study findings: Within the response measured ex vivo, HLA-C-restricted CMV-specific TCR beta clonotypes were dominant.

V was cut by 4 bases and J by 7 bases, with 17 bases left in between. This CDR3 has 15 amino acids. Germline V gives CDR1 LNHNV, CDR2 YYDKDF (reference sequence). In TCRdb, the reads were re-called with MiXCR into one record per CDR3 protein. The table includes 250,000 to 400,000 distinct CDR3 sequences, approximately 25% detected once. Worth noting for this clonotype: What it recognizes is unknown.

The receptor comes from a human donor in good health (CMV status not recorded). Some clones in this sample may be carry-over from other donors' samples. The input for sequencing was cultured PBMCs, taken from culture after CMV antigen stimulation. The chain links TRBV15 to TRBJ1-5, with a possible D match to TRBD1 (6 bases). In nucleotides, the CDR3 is TGTGCCACCAGCACCGGTGGGGGGCTGGAACAGCCCCAGCATTTT. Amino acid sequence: CATSTGGGLEQPQHF.